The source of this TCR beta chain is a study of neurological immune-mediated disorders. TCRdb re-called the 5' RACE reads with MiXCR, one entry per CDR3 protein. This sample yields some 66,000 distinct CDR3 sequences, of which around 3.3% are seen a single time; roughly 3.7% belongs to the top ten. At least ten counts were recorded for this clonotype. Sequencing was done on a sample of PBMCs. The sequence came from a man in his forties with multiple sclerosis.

CDR3 in amino acids: CASSQGTSAYEQYF. The CDR3 DNA reads TGTGCCAGCAGCCAAGGGACTAGCGCATACGAGCAGTACTTC. This chain links TRBV3-1 with TRBJ2-7; 9 bases match TRBD2. The junction had 2 bases not matched to a gene; V was cut back by 1 base and J by 4 bases. Per germline, CDR1 LGHDT and CDR2 YNNKEL (reference sequence). The CDR3 has 14 amino acids.